Sequencing of this T cell receptor beta chain was carried out in a study of a mutant IDH1 vaccine in newly diagnosed glioma (dated by TCRdb to the early 2020s). Broadly, across the study: Vaccination started 4-6 weeks after radiotherapy alone, or was given together with temozolomide cycles in the groups whose treatment included chemotherapy. Peripheral blood was drawn at six visits: V03 (baseline), V05, V07, V10, V12 and V13. Visit V12 was the week-35 safety follow-up and visit V13 was the week-47 end of study. Longitudinal TCRB deep sequencing was done for 25 treated patients, wherever samples were available for exploratory analyses. Before enrollment, patients had received standard therapy of radiotherapy alone, temozolomide alone, or radiochemotherapy with temozolomide; most received the combination. The approximately 30 treated patients were roughly 62% male and approximately 40% female, with a mean age of approximately 40 years. General conclusions and limits of the study: The authors stated that sample limitations prevented analyses of patient blood samples from being reproduced. Pseudoprogression seemed to be unrelated to changes in the top peripheral T cell clonotypes found by TCRB sequencing. Vaccine-induced immune responses across multiple MHC alleles were detected in approximately 93% of patients. PBMC samples for TCRB deep sequencing were selected based on availability.

The table lists this clone with a count of one. Its antigen is unknown. Qualities for individual bases were not recorded, and no much larger clone is one base off. To prepare the library, the immunoSEQ multiplex PCR assay was applied. The hsTCRB Kit was used according to the manufacturer's protocol to amplify rearranged TCR beta chain sequences. An Illumina MiSeq was used to sequence the TCRB libraries. On the authors' methods: Demultiplexing, trimming and gene mapping were performed with the kit vendor's proprietary platform. Not all clones reach the TCRdb copy of this immuneACCESS table, which keeps in-frame sequences only. Checked studies attribute under half of the gap to unresolved V genes and leave the rest unexplained. That table is the source of V, J and clone size, and D and trimming were worked out from the DNA. The sample contains tens of thousands of clones, 84% of them found a single time. The ten largest clones capture 3.5% to 4.5% of the sample.

From its cysteine to its phenylalanine, the CDR3 spans 13 amino acids. The kept DNA is CDR3 alone, 39 bases in frame from the first base. V is clipped by 6 bases and J by 1 base, and the sequence between their germline boundaries is 7 bases long. According to the germline V gene (reference sequence), CDR1 reads MNHNY and CDR2 reads SVGAGI. The time point label on this specimen signifies: week 35, safety follow-up. Every vaccine dose consisted of 300 ug of a 20-mer mutant IDH1 peptide in Montanide, administered subcutaneously together with topical imiquimod. Patients were given eight vaccinations, in weeks 1, 3, 5, 7, 11, 15, 19 and 23, which matched visits V03 through V10. All donors had newly diagnosed IDH1-mutant astrocytomas of WHO grade 3 or 4 that showed loss of nuclear ATRX. The samples were drawn from NOA16, a multicentre, single-arm, open-label phase I trial in Germany that tested a mutant IDH1 peptide vaccine in humans for the first time. Genomic DNA for TCRB sequencing was extracted from EDTA blood using the DNeasy Blood and Tissue Kit.

The sequenced sample was PBMCs, obtained from a glioma patient whose treatment included an IDH1 peptide vaccine. The TCR originated in a man aged 25-40 years with glioma. Recombination linked TRBV6-6 to TRBJ1-3; the D gene assignment is ambiguous. The CDR3 region: CASRLGSGNTIYF. The bases are TGTGCCAGCAGACTAGGGTCTGGAAACACCATATATTTT.